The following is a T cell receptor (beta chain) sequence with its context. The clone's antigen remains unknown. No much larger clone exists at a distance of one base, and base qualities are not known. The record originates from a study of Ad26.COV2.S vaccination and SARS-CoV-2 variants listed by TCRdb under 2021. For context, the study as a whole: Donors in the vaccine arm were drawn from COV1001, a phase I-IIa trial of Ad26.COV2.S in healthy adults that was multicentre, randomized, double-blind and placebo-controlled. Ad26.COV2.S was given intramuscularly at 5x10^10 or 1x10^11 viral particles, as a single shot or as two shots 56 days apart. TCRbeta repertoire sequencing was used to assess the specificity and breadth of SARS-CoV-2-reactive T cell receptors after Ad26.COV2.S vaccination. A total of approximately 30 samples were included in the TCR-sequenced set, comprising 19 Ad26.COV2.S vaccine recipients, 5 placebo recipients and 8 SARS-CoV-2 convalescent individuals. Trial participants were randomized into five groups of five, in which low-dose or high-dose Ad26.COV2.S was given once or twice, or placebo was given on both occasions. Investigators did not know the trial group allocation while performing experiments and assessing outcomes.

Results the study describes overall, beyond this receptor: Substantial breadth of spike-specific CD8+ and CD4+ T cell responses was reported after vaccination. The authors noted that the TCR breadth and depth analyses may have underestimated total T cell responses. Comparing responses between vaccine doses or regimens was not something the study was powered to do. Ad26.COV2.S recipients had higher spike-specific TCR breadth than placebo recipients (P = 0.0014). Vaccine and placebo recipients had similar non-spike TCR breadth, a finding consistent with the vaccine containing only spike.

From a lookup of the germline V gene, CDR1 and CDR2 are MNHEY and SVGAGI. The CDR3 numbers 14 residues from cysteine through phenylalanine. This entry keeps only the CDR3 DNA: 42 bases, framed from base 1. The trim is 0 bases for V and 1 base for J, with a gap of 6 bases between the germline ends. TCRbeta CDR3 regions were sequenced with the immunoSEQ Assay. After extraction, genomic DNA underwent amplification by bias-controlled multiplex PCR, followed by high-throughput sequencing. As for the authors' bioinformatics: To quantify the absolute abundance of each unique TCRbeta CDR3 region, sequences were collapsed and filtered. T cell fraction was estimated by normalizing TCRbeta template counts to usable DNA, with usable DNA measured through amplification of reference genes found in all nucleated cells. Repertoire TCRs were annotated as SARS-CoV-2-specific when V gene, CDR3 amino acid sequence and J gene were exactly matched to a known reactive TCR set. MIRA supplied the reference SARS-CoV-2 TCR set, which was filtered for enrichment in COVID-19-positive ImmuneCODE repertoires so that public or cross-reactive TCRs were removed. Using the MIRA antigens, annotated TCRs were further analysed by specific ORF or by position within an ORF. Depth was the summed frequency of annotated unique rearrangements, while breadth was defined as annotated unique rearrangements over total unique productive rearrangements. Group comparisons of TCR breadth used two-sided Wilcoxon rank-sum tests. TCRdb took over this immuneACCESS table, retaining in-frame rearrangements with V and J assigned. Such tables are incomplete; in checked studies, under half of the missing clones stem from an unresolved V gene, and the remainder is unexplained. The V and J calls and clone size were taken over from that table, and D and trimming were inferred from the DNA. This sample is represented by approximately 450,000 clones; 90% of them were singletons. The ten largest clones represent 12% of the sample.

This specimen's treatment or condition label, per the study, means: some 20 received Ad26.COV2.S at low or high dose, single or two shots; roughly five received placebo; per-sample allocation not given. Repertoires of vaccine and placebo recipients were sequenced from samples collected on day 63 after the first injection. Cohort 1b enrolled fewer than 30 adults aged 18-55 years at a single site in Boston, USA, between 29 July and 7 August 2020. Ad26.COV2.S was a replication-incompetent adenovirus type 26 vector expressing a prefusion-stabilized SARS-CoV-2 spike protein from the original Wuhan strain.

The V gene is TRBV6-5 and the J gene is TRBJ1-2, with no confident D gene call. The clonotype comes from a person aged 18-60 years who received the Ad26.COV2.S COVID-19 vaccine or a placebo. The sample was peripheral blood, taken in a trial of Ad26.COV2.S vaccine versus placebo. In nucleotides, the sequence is TGTGCCAGCAGTTACTCGGCCGATAACTATGGCTACACCTTC. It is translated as CASSYSADNYGYTF.